This is a list of T cell receptor beta chains from one sample in a study of beta chain features in type 1 diabetes. The repertoire was sequenced with immunoSEQ multiplex PCR; TCRdb's copy has only in-frame clones and lacks some. Counted here are 150,000 to 180,000 clones, about 7.3% occurring once; the ten biggest clones make up almost 0.65%. Material: central memory CD4+ T cells from blood. These receptors all stem from a man in his late teens or twenties in good health. Each CDR3 is given with its conserved first and last residue. Each record gives: clone size, V gene, J gene, D gene, CDR3 DNA, CDR3 protein. The D gene is left open where the match is weak. Rows give clone size only sometimes, using once, few, many, or a class for an expanded clone.

>few|TRBV28|TRBJ1-2|.
TGTGCCAGCAGTCCCCCAGGGGTCGGAATAAACTATGGCTACACCTTC
CASSPPGVGINYGYTF
>few|TRBV30|TRBJ2-1|TRBD2
TGTGCCTGGAGTCCGAAGGGACTAGCGGCCAATGAGCAGTTCTTC
CAWSPKGLAANEQFF
>.|TRBV7-9|TRBJ2-7|.
TGTGCCAGCAGCAGGGGGTTCTCCTACGAGCAGTACTTC
CASSRGFSYEQYF
>.|TRBV5-1|TRBJ1-4|TRBD1
TGCGCCAGCAGCTTAGGACAGGGGATCACTAATGAAAAACTGTTTTTT
CASSLGQGITNEKLFF
>.|TRBV4-1|TRBJ1-3|.
TGCGCCAGCAGCCAAGCCGGGAGGGGTGGAAACACCATATATTTT
CASSQAGRGGNTIYF
>many|TRBV7-2|TRBJ2-2|TRBD2
TGTGCCAGCAGCTTAGTAATGGGGGGGACCGGGGAGCTGTTTTTT
CASSLVMGGTGELFF
>.|TRBV18|TRBJ1-1|TRBD1
TGTGCCAGCTCACCAACACCGGGACAGGGTGAAGCTTTCTTT
CASSPTPGQGEAFF
>many|TRBV30|TRBJ2-6|TRBD1
TGTGCCTGGACAGGGGGAACCCCCTCTGGGGCCAACGTCCTGACTTTC
CAWTGGTPSGANVLTF
>many|TRBV19|TRBJ1-5|.
TGTGCCAGTAGCATGAAGAACAGGAATCAGCCCCAGCATTTT
CASSMKNRNQPQHF
>.|TRBV5-1|TRBJ1-4|TRBD1
TGCGCCAGCAGCTTTCAGGGGGCAGCAACTAATGAAAAACTGTTTTTT
CASSFQGAATNEKLFF
>.|TRBV27|TRBJ1-1|TRBD1
TGTGCCAGCAGTTCTAGCTCTAACAGGGGACGCAAAGCTTTCTTT
CASSSSSNRGRKAFF
>.|TRBV19|TRBJ2-7|.
TGTGCCAGTAGTACACCGGGACACACAATCTACGAGCAGTACTTC
CASSTPGHTIYEQYF
>.|TRBV7-3|TRBJ2-7|.
TGTGCCAGCAGCTTAATGGAGGGCCCCTACGAGCAGTACTTC
CASSLMEGPYEQYF
>.|TRBV7-3|TRBJ2-1|TRBD2
TGTGCCAGCAGCTTAGGATGGACCGGGACTAGCGGGAGGGCCACTGAGCAGTTCTTC
CASSLGWTGTSGRATEQFF
>few|TRBV7-9|TRBJ2-3|.
TGTGCCAGCAGCCCGCGACAGCTCACAGATACGCAGTATTTT
CASSPRQLTDTQYF
>few|TRBV30|TRBJ2-5|.
TGTGCCTGGGGATCGAACTCCGACAAGACCCAGTACTTC
CAWGSNSDKTQYF
>many|TRBV18|TRBJ2-2|.
TGTGCCAGCTCACCACCGGGCCGAAATGGGCTGTTTTTT
CASSPPGRNGLFF
>many|TRBV29-1|TRBJ2-7|TRBD1
TGCAGCGTGACGGGACAGGGGCTATCCGAGCAGTACTTC
CSVTGQGLSEQYF
>.|TRBV7-2|TRBJ2-7|TRBD2
TGTGCCAGCAGCTCGGGACTAGCGGGAGGGTACGAGCAGTACTTC
CASSSGLAGGYEQYF
>few|TRBV30|TRBJ1-1|.
TGTGCCTGGGTTACAGGGTCAGTCACTGAAGCTTTCTTT
CAWVTGSVTEAFF
>.|TRBV7-9|TRBJ2-3|.
TGTGCCAGCAGTCCAGGGGACCTACCCACAGATACGCAGTATTTT
CASSPGDLPTDTQYF
>few|TRBV28|TRBJ1-1|.
TGTGCCAGCAGTTTATCGGGGAACACTGAAGCTTTCTTT
CASSLSGNTEAFF
>few|TRBV6-6|TRBJ1-4|TRBD1
TGTGCCAGCAGTTACGGACAGGGAGGGGGAAAACTGTTTTTT
CASSYGQGGGKLFF
>.|TRBV5-1|TRBJ2-3|.
TGCGCCAGCAGCCCAAACAGGGAGGGTACGCAGTATTTT
CASSPNREGTQYF
>.|TRBV19|TRBJ2-1|.
TGTGCCAGTAGTTCCCGACAGGGGAGGGATGAGCAGTTCTTC
CASSSRQGRDEQFF
>few|TRBV6-5|TRBJ1-5|.
TGTGCCAGCAGTCGACAGTATAGCAATCAGCCCCAGCATTTT
CASSRQYSNQPQHF
>.|TRBV7-2|TRBJ2-7|TRBD1
TGTGCCAGCAGCTTAGAGGGACAGGGTGGAGAGCAGTACTTC
CASSLEGQGGEQYF
>many|TRBV30|TRBJ1-1|.
TGTGCCTGGAGTCAGGAGAACACTGAAGCTTTCTTT
CAWSQENTEAFF
>few|TRBV7-9|TRBJ2-2|TRBD1
TGTGCCAGCAGGAAGAGACAGGGTAACACCGGGGAGCTGTTTTTT
CASRKRQGNTGELFF
>.|TRBV29-1|TRBJ1-1|TRBD1
TGCAGCGTTGCCCCCCGGACAGGGGTGAACACTGAAGCTTTCTTT
CSVAPRTGVNTEAFF
>.|TRBV5-1|TRBJ1-3|.
TGCGCCAGCAGCTTCTGGGGACTTACGTCTGGAAACACCATATATTTT
CASSFWGLTSGNTIYF
>.|TRBV30|TRBJ1-6|.
TGTGCCTGGACTTTAGGGGGCTCCTATAATTCACCCCTCCACTTT
CAWTLGGSYNSPLHF
>few|TRBV7-3|TRBJ2-4|.
TGTGCCAGCAGCTTAGCCGGGGAAAACATTCAGTACTTC
CASSLAGENIQYF
>.|TRBV7-8|TRBJ2-7|.
TGTGCCAGCAGCTTGATAGCAGCAAGCTCCTACGAGCAGTACTTC
CASSLIAASSYEQYF
>.|TRBV4-2|TRBJ2-5|.
TGTGCCAGCAGCCAAGAGAAGCTAGGAGAGACCCAGTACTTC
CASSQEKLGETQYF
>few|TRBV28|TRBJ2-7|.
TGTGCCAGCAGTTTCGAGTTCTCTGGGCAGTACTTC
CASSFEFSGQYF
>.|TRBV4-1|TRBJ2-7|.
TGCGCCAGCAGACAGACAGTACAGGGACGGTTCTACGAGCAGTACTTC
CASRQTVQGRFYEQYF
>few|TRBV10-3|TRBJ2-7|TRBD1
TGTGCCATCAACCCGACAGGGCTCTCCTACGAGCAGTACTTC
CAINPTGLSYEQYF
>few|TRBV9|TRBJ2-5|TRBD1
TGTGCCAGCAGCCCGCGGACAGGGGTTAGGACCCAGTACTTC
CASSPRTGVRTQYF
>many|TRBV4-3|TRBJ1-6|TRBD1
TGCGCCAGCAGCCCGCAGGGGGCCAATAATTCACCCCTCCACTTT
CASSPQGANNSPLHF
>.|TRBV5-6|TRBJ1-1|TRBD1
TGTGCCAGCATGAAGGGGGCCAGGAACACTGAAGCTTTCTTT
CASMKGARNTEAFF